This TCR beta chain was found in a study of T cell repertoires in cytomegalovirus infection. In the study overall: In public TCR beta signatures, there were indications of both CMV infection and matching HLA type. General study findings and limits: HLA-C-restricted CMV clonotypes gave the most frequent clonotype in two of eight donors. The cumulative frequency of public TCR beta families distinguished individuals who carried CMV together with the relevant HLA.

This clonotype showed up just a few times. The antigen remains unidentified. TCRdb re-derived calls from the reads in MiXCR, one entry per CDR3 protein. The sample lists roughly 140,000 distinct CDR3 sequences; around 20% were seen once. The V end was cut by 6 bases, the J end by 4 bases, with 12 bases between. Germline V lookup: CDR1 MNHNY, CDR2 SVGAGI (reference sequence). The CDR3 totals 13 residues. The source is a human donor in good health (CMV status not recorded). Some clones in this sample may be carry-over from other donors' samples. This chain joins TRBV6-6 and TRBJ1-1; D not certain. Material: PBMCs. This CDR3 is CASSPGRTTEAFF. In DNA form, the CDR3 reads TGTGCCAGCAGCCCCGGACGGACCACTGAAGCTTTCTTT.